Below, one T cell receptor beta chain is given with its context. Its matching antigen is unknown. This entry belongs to a study of cytomegalovirus exposure and HLA in healthy donors. Study-wide results and caveats: The classifier, whose performance was assessed in both the original and validation cohorts, reportedly diagnosed cytomegalovirus status with high specificity and sensitivity.

Sequencing used immunoSEQ multiplex PCR; TCRdb keeps in-frame clones, though not all of them. Of roughly 120,000 clones listed, approximately 88% are singletons. Trimming took off 4 bases at V and 5 bases at J, with 11 bases between the two ends. Germline V gives CDR1 MGHRA, CDR2 YSYEKL. This CDR3 comprises 13 residues. Donors came from a validation cohort of 95 to 150 subjects, distinct from the first 666-subject cohort. The sequence was collected from a man aged 18 to 29 in good health and CMV-seronegative. What was sequenced was PBMCs. This rearrangement joins TRBV4-1 to TRBJ1-2; TRBD1 is a possible D gene (6 bases). The CDR3 reads CASSPPGAYGYTF. The CDR3 DNA is TGCGCCAGCAGCCCACCAGGGGCGTATGGCTACACCTTC.